The 20 T cell receptor beta chains reported below all come from one sample, sequenced in a study of shared clonotypes between healthy human individuals. This table comes from immunoSEQ multiplex PCR, and its TCRdb copy is limited to in-frame clones, with some not included. The sample yields 110,000 or so clones, about 62% seen once. The source material was memory CD8+ T cells sorted from blood. Subset here: CD45RO+ cells pooled with CCR7-negative TemRA cells. The receptor set was obtained from a woman in her twenties or thirties in good health.

The J gene is TRBJ2-6, the V gene TRBV7-1, with TRBD1 as a possible D gene (6 bases). TRBV7-1 is labeled an ORF, and its function is uncertain. Trimming removed 5 bases at V and 0 bases at J, with 8 bases between. The CDR3 has 15 amino acids. For the CDR3, the DNA is TGTGCCAGCAGCAAGGACAGCTCTGGGGCCAACGTCCTGACTTTC. This codes for CASSKDSSGANVLTF.

This rearrangement joins TRBV29-1 to TRBJ2-1; the D call may be TRBD1 or TRBD2 (6 bases each). Germline assignment: CDR1 SQVTM and CDR2 ANQGSEA. Trimming stripped 5 bases from V and 0 bases from J, with 14 bases between. There are 15 residues in the CDR3. CDR3 loop: CSVYRGGSSYNEQFF. CDR3 nucleotides: TGCAGCGTTTATCGAGGGGGGAGCTCCTACAATGAGCAGTTCTTC.

This sequence joins TRBV29-1 and TRBJ1-2; D ambiguous. Trimming removed 0 bases at V and 11 bases at J, with 10 bases between. This CDR3 has 11 residues. Germline CDR1 and CDR2: SQVTM and ANQGSEA. In DNA, the CDR3 is TGCAGCGTTGAAGAGCTGGGTGTGTACACCTTC. Amino acids: CSVEELGVYTF.

The genes are TRBV5-1 and TRBJ2-3; 8 nucleotides line up with TRBD2. The CDR3 is 15 residues long. Germline V gives CDR1 SGHRS, CDR2 YFSETQ. The V gene end was trimmed by 0 bases and the J gene end by 6 bases; junction bases not matched to a gene: 6. The CDR3 reads CASSLEGREADTQYF. In nucleotides, the CDR3 is TGCGCCAGCAGCTTGGAAGGGCGGGAGGCGGATACGCAGTATTTT.

The chain uses TRBV6-1 and TRBJ2-7; 7 nucleotides agree with TRBD1. The CDR3 extends over 14 amino acids. CDR1 MNHNS and CDR2 SASEGT come from the germline V gene. The J segment lost 6 bases and the V segment lost 6 bases, leaving 11 bases of the junction unmatched. The CDR3: CASSATGARSEQYF. As DNA, the CDR3 is TGTGCCAGCAGCGCTACAGGGGCTCGCTCCGAGCAGTACTTC.

This chain uses TRBV6-1 with TRBJ2-5, with 9 nucleotides matching TRBD2. CDR1 and CDR2 from the germline V gene are MNHNS and SASEGT. J was trimmed by 4 bases and V by 6 bases; bases with no gene match: 6. The CDR3 covers 14 residues. DNA of the CDR3: TGTGCCAGCAGGAGCGGGAGGCTCCTAGAGACCCAGTACTTC. Translating gives CASRSGRLLETQYF.

This chain joins TRBV6-4 and TRBJ2-3; the D is unclear. Germline V gene sequence: CDR1 MRHNA, CDR2 SNTAGT. This CDR3 contains 16 residues. V dropped 7 bases and J dropped 6 bases, with 23 bases sitting between them. CDR3 loop: CASIALTQAETDTQYF. CDR3 in DNA: TGTGCCAGCATCGCGCTAACCCAGGCTGAGACCGATACGCAGTATTTT.

This chain uses TRBV2 with TRBJ2-7; TRBD2 agrees at 7 bases. V shed 7 bases, J shed 5 bases, and the junction held 8 bases outside the gene matches. This CDR3 comprises 13 residues. Germline V gene data show CDR1 as SNHLY and CDR2 as FYNNEI. In DNA, the CDR3 is TGTGCCAGCACTCGGACTAGTTACGACGAGCAGTACTTC. Translation: CASTRTSYDEQYF.

The chain uses TRBV5-4 and TRBJ2-3, with TRBD2 as a possible D gene (6 bases). Per the germline V gene, CDR1 is SGHNT and CDR2 is YYREEE (reference sequence). The length of the CDR3 is 17 residues. V was cut by 4 bases and J by 4 bases, with 22 bases left in between. Written as DNA, the CDR3 is TGTGCCAGCAGCCAACCGAGCGGGCCCACAGGAGCAGATACGCAGTATTTT. Its protein is CASSQPSGPTGADTQYF.

This CDR3 reads CASTISTGTEQFF. In DNA, the CDR3 is TGTGCCAGCACCATATCAACAGGCACCGAGCAGTTCTTC. This chain connects TRBV25-1 to TRBJ2-1; a weak D match, TRBD1 (5 bases). The CDR3 is 13 amino acids. CDR1 and CDR2 from the germline V gene are MGHDK and SYGVNS. V was shortened by 7 bases and J by 10 bases, with 17 bases between the two germline ends.

This clone was seen only a few times. The chain is built from TRBV13 and TRBJ2-3, with D possibly being TRBD1 (5 bases). The CDR3 has 14 residues. The germline V gene has CDR1 PRHDT and CDR2 FYEKMQ (reference sequence). V dropped 1 base and J dropped 4 bases, with 9 bases sitting between them. The DNA for the CDR3 is TGTGCCAGCAGCTTAGTGCTAGGGGCAGATACGCAGTATTTT. Its protein is CASSLVLGADTQYF.

The table lists this clone with a few counts. The chain combines TRBV7-9 with TRBJ1-5; 7 bases line up with TRBD1. The CDR3 contains 15 residues. CDR1 is SEHNR and CDR2 is FQNEAQ in the germline V gene (reference sequence). Trimming cost V 3 bases and J 4 bases; bases outside gene matches: 6. CDR3: CASSLNAGGNQPQHF. The DNA for the CDR3 is TGTGCCAGCAGCTTGAACGCAGGGGGTAATCAGCCCCAGCATTTT.

The chain couples TRBV28 to TRBJ1-5; D ambiguous. The germline V gene encodes CDR1 MDHEN and CDR2 SYDVKM. With 2 bases removed from V and 8 bases from J, the gap between germline ends came to 10 bases. This CDR3 region has 13 residues. CDR3 in DNA: TGTGCCAGCAGTTTAGTCCGGGAAGAGCCCCAGCATTTT. Protein sequence: CASSLVREEPQHF. The whole variable domain, filled in from reference TRBV28 and TRBJ1-5, reads DVKVTQSSRYLVKRTGEKVFLECVQDMDHENMFWYRQDPGLGLRLIYFSYDVKMKEKGDIPEGYSVSREKKERFSLILESASTNQTSMYLCASSLVREEPQHFGDGTRLSIL.

At least ten counts were recorded for this clone. The V and J genes are TRBV19 and TRBJ2-7; the match to TRBD1 covers 10 bases. The CDR3 has 19 residues. Germline values: CDR1 LNHDA, CDR2 SQIVND (reference sequence). The V and J ends lost 6 bases and 2 bases, in that order; junction bases with no gene match: 19. CDR3 nucleotide sequence: TGTGCCAGTAGCAATTCCCCCCTAGACCCGGGACAGGGGACCTACGAGCAGTACTTC. Translating gives CASSNSPLDPGQGTYEQYF.

The V call is TRBV6-5, the J call TRBJ1-5; 7 bases map to TRBD1. After removal of 2 bases from V and 6 bases from J, the junction contained 4 bases not matched to a gene. From germline, CDR1 is MNHEY and CDR2 SVGAGI. The CDR3 has 14 residues. CDR3: CASSYQGGSQPQHF. The DNA for the CDR3 is TGTGCCAGCAGTTACCAGGGGGGTTCTCAGCCCCAGCATTTT.

The rearrangement uses TRBV2 and TRBJ1-2; 9 bases agree with TRBD1. Trimming cost V 2 bases and J 3 bases; bases outside gene matches: 7. CDR1 and CDR2 (germline): SNHLY, FYNNEI. The CDR3 length is 16 residues. The CDR3 DNA follows: TGTGCCAGCAGTGAACTTACAGGGGGCAGTGACTATGGCTACACCTTC. Translated, it gives CASSELTGGSDYGYTF.

The chain links TRBV21-1 to TRBJ2-2; the DNA was not compared with TRBD2, the D call given in the table. TRBV21-1 is a listed pseudogene. There are 15 residues in the CDR3. The CDR3 coding sequence is TGTGCCAGCAGCGGGCCTTTGGGGGGGACCGGGGAGCTGTTTTTT. Translation gives CASSGPLGGTGELFF.

This clone appeared a few times. The chain has TRBV5-5 and TRBJ1-1; D remains ambiguous. The CDR3 sequence is 13 residues long. Germline loops: CDR1 SGHKS, CDR2 YYEKEE (reference sequence). V gave up 1 base and J gave up 5 bases, with 9 bases separating them. The CDR3 DNA reads as TGTGCCAGCAGCTTGTGGGGTGGAACTGAAGCTTTCTTT. The encoded protein is CASSLWGGTEAFF.

The chain recombines TRBV5-1 with TRBJ2-1, with 9 positions matching TRBD1. V was clipped by 3 bases and J by 8 bases; unmatched bases: 9. Germline-derived CDR1 and CDR2 are SGHRS and YFSETQ. The CDR3 is made up of 15 amino acids. The CDR3 here is CASSYRGLGRDEQFF. For the CDR3, the DNA is TGCGCCAGCAGCTACAGGGGGCTTGGGAGGGATGAGCAGTTCTTC.

The rearrangement joins TRBV28 to TRBJ2-7; 10 bases map to TRBD2. Unmatched junction bases numbered 6, after V lost 8 bases and J lost 2 bases. CDR1 is MDHEN and CDR2 is SYDVKM in the germline V gene. This CDR3 comprises 14 residues. As DNA, the CDR3 is TGTGCCAGCGTATGGACTAGCGGCCCCTACGAGCAGTACTTC. This translates into CASVWTSGPYEQYF.